The 19 T cell receptor beta chains given below trace back to one sample, sequenced in a study of Ad26.COV2.S vaccination and SARS-CoV-2 variants. Treatment noted: roughly 20 received Ad26.COV2.S at low or high dose, single or two shots; roughly five received placebo; per-sample allocation not given. Day 63 following the first vaccine or placebo injection was when the samples were taken. The repertoire was sequenced with immunoSEQ multiplex PCR; TCRdb's copy has only in-frame clones and lacks some. The data show roughly 460,000 clones, 80% to 90% seen once. The sample in question was peripheral blood, obtained in a trial of Ad26.COV2.S vaccine versus placebo. Receptor source: a person aged 18-65 years who received the Ad26.COV2.S COVID-19 vaccine or a placebo.

The V and J genes are TRBV5-1 and TRBJ1-5, with D unclear. The V end was cut by 0 bases, the J end by 0 bases, with 10 bases between. Germline V gene sequence: CDR1 SGHRS, CDR2 YFSETQ. The CDR3 sequence is 16 residues long. In DNA form, the CDR3 reads TGCGCCAGCAGCTTGGGGGGATGGGGTAGCAATCAGCCCCAGCATTTT. This codes for CASSLGGWGSNQPQHF.

This clone was seen a few times. This rearrangement joins TRBV4-1 to TRBJ1-2; the D gene is possibly TRBD1 (5 bases). Germline lookup yields CDR1 MGHRA and CDR2 YSYEKL. Trimming pared 6 bases from V and 0 bases from J, leaving 17 bases between. The CDR3 runs 16 residues. The CDR3 DNA reads TGCGCCAGCAGGGACGTTAGGGACTTAGCTAACTATGGCTACACCTTC. Translated: CASRDVRDLANYGYTF.

The rearrangement uses TRBV27 and TRBJ1-5, with 10 nucleotides matching TRBD1. This CDR3 is built from 15 residues. Germline V gene data show CDR1 as MNHEY and CDR2 as SMNVEV (reference sequence). The V gene end was trimmed by 5 bases and the J gene end by 4 bases; junction bases not matched to a gene: 5. This chain's CDR3 is CASSRTDRGNQPQHF. The CDR3 DNA is TGTGCCAGCAGTCGAACGGACAGGGGGAATCAGCCCCAGCATTTT.

The chain links TRBV27 to TRBJ1-5; D remains unclear. The CDR3 extends over 14 amino acids. The V end was cut by 0 bases, the J end by 2 bases, with 5 bases between. Per germline, CDR1 MNHEY and CDR2 SMNVEV (reference sequence). CDR3 region: CASSLSAGNQPQHF. Here the CDR3 DNA reads TGTGCCAGCAGTTTATCGGCTGGCAATCAGCCCCAGCATTTT.

With respect to this clone: At the DNA level, this CDR3 is encoded by other sequences in the same sample as well. The chain is built from TRBV12-3 or TRBV12-4 and TRBJ2-7; D perhaps matches TRBD1 (5 bases). The CDR3 totals 12 residues. The ends were cut back, 6 bases at V and 3 bases at J, with 9 bases in the middle. The CDR3 region has the DNA TGTGCCAGCAGCCGGCAGGGCTACGAGCAGTACTTC. Amino acid sequence: CASSRQGYEQYF.

The rearrangement links TRBV6-5 to TRBJ2-4, with a tentative D call TRBD2 (6 bases). CDR1 and CDR2 (germline): MNHEY, SVGAGI. V lost 2 bases and J 7 bases, leaving 15 bases between the germline ends. CDR3 length: 15 amino acids. The CDR3 bases are TGTGCCAGCAGTTACCTACCGACTAGTCCCAACATTCAGTACTTC. Residues: CASSYLPTSPNIQYF.

V and J are TRBV25-1 and TRBJ2-7, with 8 bases identical to TRBD1. This CDR3 region has 13 residues. The V gene end was trimmed by 7 bases and the J gene end by 3 bases; junction bases not matched to a gene: 5. The germline V gene has CDR1 MGHDK and CDR2 SYGVNS. CDR3 DNA sequence: TGTGCCAGCAATTCCGACAGGGGCTACGAGCAGTACTTC. It translates to CASNSDRGYEQYF.

This chain joins TRBV4-1 and TRBJ2-1, with 7 bases matching TRBD2. CDR1 is MGHRA and CDR2 is YSYEKL in the germline V gene. The CDR3 extends over 19 amino acids. With 0 bases clipped from V and 0 bases from J, the junction kept 11 bases outside the gene matches. DNA for the CDR3: TGCGCCAGCAGCCAAGACAGAAGCGGTGGGGGGGTCTCCTACAATGAGCAGTTCTTC. It codes for CASSQDRSGGGVSYNEQFF.

This chain uses TRBV6-2 or TRBV6-3 with TRBJ2-5, with no clear D. The CDR3 has 12 amino acids. Trimming removed 2 bases at V and 4 bases at J, with 5 bases between. CDR1 MNHEY and CDR2 SVGEGT come from the germline V gene. Here the CDR3 DNA reads TGTGCCAGCAGTTACGTGGCAGAGACCCAGTACTTC. Translated: CASSYVAETQYF.

The rearrangement joins TRBV30 to TRBJ2-1; tentatively, D is TRBD2 (6 bases). CDR1 and CDR2 from the germline V gene are GTSNPN and SVGIG (reference sequence). Trimming pared 4 bases from V and 0 bases from J, leaving 13 bases between. The CDR3 extends over 15 amino acids. The CDR3 loop reads CAWTHTSSSYNEQFF. CDR3 DNA sequence: TGTGCCTGGACTCACACTAGCAGCTCCTACAATGAGCAGTTCTTC.

The J gene is TRBJ2-1, the V gene TRBV27; 14 nucleotides line up with TRBD2. The CDR3 extends over 14 amino acids. Per germline, CDR1 MNHEY and CDR2 SMNVEV (reference sequence). The V gene end was trimmed by 8 bases and the J gene end by 9 bases; junction bases not matched to a gene: 6. DNA of the CDR3: TGTGCCAGCGGGGGACTAGCGGGAGCTGCTGAGCAGTTCTTC. As protein: CASGGLAGAAEQFF.

V and J are TRBV28 and TRBJ1-4; possibly TRBD1 for D (6 bases). CDR3 length: 16 amino acids. V gave up 4 bases and J gave up 5 bases, with 17 bases separating them. Germline V CDR1 and CDR2: MDHEN, SYDVKM. This CDR3 is CASSSSPQGWNEKLFF. For the CDR3, the DNA is TGTGCCAGCAGTTCCAGCCCCCAGGGGTGGAATGAAAAACTGTTTTTT.

V is TRBV6-2 or TRBV6-3 and J is TRBJ1-6, with D possibly TRBD1 on 5 matching bases. The CDR3 has 15 residues. CDR1 and CDR2 (germline): MNHEY, SVGEGT. The V end lost 3 bases, the J end lost 3 bases, and 9 bases lay between the germline ends. CDR3 sequence reads: CASSYGGNYNSPLHF. Written as DNA, the CDR3 is TGTGCCAGCAGTTATGGGGGGAACTATAATTCACCCCTCCACTTT.

The V gene is TRBV29-1, the J gene TRBJ2-7; weak D call: TRBD1 (7 bases). Per germline, CDR1 SQVTM and CDR2 ANQGSEA. CDR3 length: 15 residues. Trimming cost V 2 bases and J 5 bases, with 19 bases left between them. CDR3 sequence: CSVEPPGDSPHEQYF. CDR3 coding DNA: TGCAGCGTTGAACCTCCGGGGGACAGCCCTCACGAGCAGTACTTC.

This clone was counted a few times. The J gene is TRBJ1-3, the V gene TRBV30; 7 nucleotides agree with TRBD1. Trimming removed 2 bases from V and 1 base from J; junction bases left unmatched: 11. The V gene's germline CDR1 is GTSNPN and CDR2 SVGIG (reference sequence). The CDR3 covers 17 residues. This chain's CDR3 is CAWSKDRVPESGNTIYF. The CDR3 nucleotides are TGTGCCTGGAGTAAAGACAGGGTTCCTGAATCTGGAAACACCATATATTTT. The entire variable domain, with the rest obtained from reference TRBV30 and TRBJ1-3, is as follows: SQTIHQWPATLVQPVGSPLSLECTVEGTSNPNLYWYRQAAGRGLQLLFYSVGIGQISSEVPQNLSASRPQDRQFILSSKKLLLSDSGFYLCAWSKDRVPESGNTIYFGEGSWLTVV.

The gene calls are TRBV19 and TRBJ1-5; 8 bases line up with TRBD1. Trimming at V came to 5 bases and at J to 2 bases, leaving 5 bases not matched to a gene. The germline CDR1 and CDR2 sequences are LNHDA and SQIVND (reference sequence). The CDR3 length is 15 residues. CDR3 protein: CASSDLDRGNQPQHF. DNA of the CDR3: TGTGCCAGTAGTGACCTGGACAGGGGCAATCAGCCCCAGCATTTT.

The chain uses TRBV6-6 and TRBJ2-1; 9 bases agree with TRBD1. CDR3 size: 14 residues. CDR1 and CDR2 from the germline V gene are MNHNY and SVGAGI (reference sequence). After removal of 6 bases from V and 8 bases from J, the junction contained 8 bases not matched to a gene. CDR3 protein: CASRAGQGRHEQFF. DNA of the CDR3: TGTGCCAGCAGAGCGGGACAGGGTCGCCATGAGCAGTTCTTC.

The chain has TRBV6-5 and TRBJ2-5; D perhaps matches TRBD1 (7 bases). Per the germline V gene, CDR1 is MNHEY and CDR2 is SVGAGI. Deletions cut 0 bases from V and 3 bases from J, with 14 bases between. CDR3 length: 16 residues. CDR3 DNA sequence: TGTGCCAGCAGTTACTCGGAGGCAGGGGGGAAAGAGACCCAGTACTTC. This gives the protein CASSYSEAGGKETQYF.

J is TRBJ1-1 and V is TRBV6-5; D is undetermined. The V end lost 0 bases, the J end lost 6 bases, and 17 bases lay between the germline ends. The CDR3 is made up of 16 amino acids. From germline, CDR1 is MNHEY and CDR2 SVGAGI. CDR3 amino acids: CASSYSRGPGSPEAFF. DNA for the CDR3: TGTGCCAGCAGTTACTCGAGAGGGCCGGGGTCTCCTGAAGCTTTCTTT.